This TCR beta chain is from a study of blood T cell repertoires in COVID-19. The CDR3 runs to 16 residues. From germline, CDR1 is MDHEN and CDR2 SYDVKM. Between the trimmed V and J ends, which lost 3 bases and 5 bases, there was a span of 19 bases. Original methodology: For nucleated cells, counts were estimated from reference gene primer amplification. The assay was immunoSEQ multiplex PCR, and TCRdb's table has in-frame clones only and misses some. That table furnishes V, J and clone size, whereas the DNA furnished D and trimming. The data show about 260,000 clones, with less than 90% seen just once and 3.5% to 5.5% held by the top ten.

The sequence came from a man in his sixties who had recovered from COVID-19. The chain has TRBV28 and TRBJ2-5, with D possibly TRBD2 on 7 matching bases. The source material was peripheral blood. In DNA form, the CDR3 reads TGTGCCAGCAGTTTCGGTTTCGGGGGGCCGACGGAGACCCAGTACTTC. It codes for CASSFGFGGPTETQYF.